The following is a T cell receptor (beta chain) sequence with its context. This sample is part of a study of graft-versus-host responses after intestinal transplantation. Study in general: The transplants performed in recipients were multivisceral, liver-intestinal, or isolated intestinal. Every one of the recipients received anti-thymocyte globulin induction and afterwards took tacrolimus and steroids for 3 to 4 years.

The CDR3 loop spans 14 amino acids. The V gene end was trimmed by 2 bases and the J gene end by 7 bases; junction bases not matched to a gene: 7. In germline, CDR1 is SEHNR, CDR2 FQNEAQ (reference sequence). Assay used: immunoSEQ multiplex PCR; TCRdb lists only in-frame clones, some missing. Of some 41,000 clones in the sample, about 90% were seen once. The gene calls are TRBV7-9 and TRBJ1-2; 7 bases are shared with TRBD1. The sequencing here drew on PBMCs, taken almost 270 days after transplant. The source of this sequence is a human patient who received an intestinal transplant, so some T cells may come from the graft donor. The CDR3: CASSLQTGNAGYTF. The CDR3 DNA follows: TGTGCCAGCAGCTTACAGACAGGGAATGCTGGCTACACCTTC.